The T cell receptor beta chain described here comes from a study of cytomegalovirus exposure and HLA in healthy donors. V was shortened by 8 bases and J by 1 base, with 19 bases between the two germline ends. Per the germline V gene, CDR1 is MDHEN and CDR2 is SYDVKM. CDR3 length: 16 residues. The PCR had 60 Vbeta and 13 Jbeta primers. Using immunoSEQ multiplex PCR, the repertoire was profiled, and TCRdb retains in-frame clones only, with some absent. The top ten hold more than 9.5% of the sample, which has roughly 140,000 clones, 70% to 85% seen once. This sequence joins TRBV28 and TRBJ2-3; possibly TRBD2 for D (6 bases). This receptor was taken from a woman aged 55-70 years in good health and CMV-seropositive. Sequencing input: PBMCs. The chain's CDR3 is CASGGPLERGTDTQYF. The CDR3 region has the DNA TGTGCCAGCGGTGGCCCGCTCGAGCGGGGCACAGATACGCAGTATTTT.